The entry that follows covers one T cell receptor (beta chain) sequence. Its antigen is still unknown. This specimen belongs to a study of cytomegalovirus exposure and HLA in healthy donors. Looking at the study overall: Among about 200 million T cells, an earlier analysis found roughly 100 million unique TCR beta sequences. General study findings and limits: Earlier analysis yielded a pattern in which most TCR beta V segments were productive about 90% or about 30% of the time. Later analysis revealed greater clonal expansion in HLA-associated TCR beta chains than in equally common others.

Participants comprised healthy donors of bone marrow. PCR employed 60 Vbeta and 13 Jbeta primers. Assay used: immunoSEQ multiplex PCR; TCRdb lists only in-frame clones, some missing. Of around 200,000 clones listed, about 80% are singletons. The sequenced sample consisted of PBMCs. The sequence was obtained from a boy aged 5-17 years in good health and CMV-seronegative.

The CDR3 region is CASSTTGEAFF. Written as DNA, the CDR3 is TGTGCCAGCAGCACGACAGGTGAAGCTTTCTTT. The chain combines TRBV11-3 with TRBJ1-1, with D perhaps TRBD1 (6 bases). Germline values: CDR1 SGHNT, CDR2 YENEEA. Trimming cost V 5 bases and J 7 bases, with 8 bases left between them. The CDR3 covers 11 residues.